The 12 T cell receptor beta chains below come from one sample, sequenced in a study of T-cell memory formation after mild COVID-19. One entry per CDR3 protein, called by TCRdb with MiXCR from the 5' RACE reads. The sample holds 250,000 to 350,000 distinct CDR3 sequences, about 16% seen once. The sequenced sample consisted of PBMCs or a T cell subset sorted from them (not recorded which). Source of these receptors: a man aged 18 to 30 who had mild COVID-19 (a few samples of this study predate the infection). Cell type and time point are not known.

This clonotype has a handful of counts. The rearrangement links TRBV19 to TRBJ2-2; TRBD2 might be the D (6 bases). Germline V gene lookup returns CDR1 LNHDA and CDR2 SQIVND (reference sequence). This CDR3 has 14 amino acids. Trimming stripped 10 bases from V and 2 bases from J, with 14 bases between. The CDR3 DNA is TGTGCCACTAGCGTGGGGCGCAACACCGGGGAGCTGTTTTTT. Amino acids: CATSVGRNTGELFF.

This clonotype has at least ten counts. The chain employs TRBV5-1 and TRBJ2-7; 9 bases are a match to TRBD2. V was pared by 4 bases and J by 0 bases, with 8 bases of the junction left unmatched. The CDR3 is 16 residues long. Germline V lookup: CDR1 SGHRS, CDR2 YFSETQ. CDR3 nucleotides: TGCGCCAGCAGCGACGGGCTAGCGGGGAGCTCCTACGAGCAGTACTTC. Translation gives CASSDGLAGSSYEQYF.

This clonotype has ten or more counts. V usage is TRBV5-1 and J usage is TRBJ1-2; D remains ambiguous. Trimming took 1 base from V and 6 from J, leaving 7 bases between them. The CDR3 spans 12 residues. Germline lookup yields CDR1 SGHRS and CDR2 YFSETQ. The CDR3 DNA sequence: TGCGCCAGCAGCTTGACCAAGGATGGCTACACCTTC. This codes for CASSLTKDGYTF. Complete variable domain (other parts from reference TRBV5-1 and TRBJ1-2): KAGVTQTPRYLIKTRGQQVTLSCSPISGHRSVSWYQQTPGQGLQFLFEYFSETQRNKGNFPGRFSGRQFSNSRSEMNVSTLELGDSALYLCASSLTKDGYTFGSGTRLTVV.

CDR3: CASSLVAGFGYTF. CDR3 in DNA: TGTGCCAGCAGTTTGGTCGCAGGGTTTGGCTACACCTTC. The chain carries TRBV27 and TRBJ1-2, with a possible D match to TRBD1 (5 bases). In germline, CDR1 is MNHEY, CDR2 SMNVEV (reference sequence). This CDR3 comprises 13 residues. Deletions cut 3 bases from V and 7 bases from J, with 12 bases between.

The V gene is TRBV9, the J gene TRBJ2-2, with 10 bases fitting TRBD2. V gave up 2 bases and J gave up 4 bases; unmatched junction bases: 5. Germline V CDR1 and CDR2: SGDLS, YYNGEE. This CDR3 has 16 amino acids. CDR3: CASSVSSGGSTGELFF. The CDR3 coding sequence is TGTGCCAGCAGCGTCAGTAGCGGGGGGAGCACCGGGGAGCTGTTTTTT.

This chain joins TRBV28 and TRBJ2-7; D gene ambiguous. The CDR3 length is 15 residues. Trimming pared 5 bases from V and 2 bases from J, leaving 16 bases between. Germline V gene sequence: CDR1 MDHEN, CDR2 SYDVKM. CDR3 nucleotides: TGTGCCAGCAGTGCGTTTTCGGCCGGAACCTACGAGCAGTACTTC. The encoded protein is CASSAFSAGTYEQYF. Filled out from reference TRBV28 and TRBJ2-7, the complete variable domain reads DVKVTQSSRYLVKRTGEKVFLECVQDMDHENMFWYRQDPGLGLRLIYFSYDVKMKEKGDIPEGYSVSREKKERFSLILESASTNQTSMYLCASSAFSAGTYEQYFGPGTRLTVT.

This clonotype showed up many times. The chain links TRBV12-3 or TRBV12-4 to TRBJ2-3; D gene ambiguous. CDR3 length equals 12 residues. V shed 2 bases and J shed 6 bases, with 6 bases lying between them. The CDR3 reads CASSLLSDTQYF. DNA for the CDR3: TGTGCCAGCAGTTTACTATCCGATACGCAGTATTTT.

This chain connects TRBV4-3 to TRBJ2-2; D is ambiguous. Per the germline V gene, CDR1 is LGHNA and CDR2 is YSLEER. CDR3 length: 17 residues. V lost 1 base and J lost 3, with 15 bases in between. The CDR3 sequence: CASSQVKTATYTGELFF. CDR3 bases: TGCGCCAGCAGCCAAGTCAAAACAGCGACCTACACCGGGGAGCTGTTTTTT.

This clonotype was detected ten times or more. The rearrangement uses TRBV6-5 and TRBJ2-1, with TRBD1 matching over 9 bases. V shed 2 bases and J 6 bases; nucleotides not matched to a gene: 5. CDR1 and CDR2 from the germline V gene are MNHEY and SVGAGI. The CDR3 covers 15 residues. Here the CDR3 DNA reads TGTGCCAGCAGTTACCGACAGGGGGTGGGCAATGAGCAGTTCTTC. Amino acids: CASSYRQGVGNEQFF.

The genes are TRBV15 and TRBJ2-7; 8 bases map to TRBD1. The CDR3 contains 15 residues. V lost 0 bases, J lost 7 bases, and 8 bases stayed unmatched. Per germline, CDR1 LNHNV and CDR2 YYDKDF (reference sequence). The CDR3 DNA reads TGTGCCACCAGCAGAGATCGCGGGACAGGTTTAGAGCAGTACTTC. It encodes CATSRDRGTGLEQYF.

The V and J genes are TRBV28 and TRBJ1-6; no clear D gene. Germline values: CDR1 MDHEN, CDR2 SYDVKM. V was pared by 5 bases and J by 7 bases, with 15 bases between. The CDR3 is 15 amino acids. This CDR3 reads CASSRSGNRNSPLHF. In DNA, the CDR3 is TGTGCCAGCAGTAGATCCGGGAATCGAAATTCACCCCTCCACTTT. Full variable domain (outside the CDR3, taken from reference TRBV28 and TRBJ1-6): DVKVTQSSRYLVKRTGEKVFLECVQDMDHENMFWYRQDPGLGLRLIYFSYDVKMKEKGDIPEGYSVSREKKERFSLILESASTNQTSMYLCASSRSGNRNSPLHFGNGTRLTVT.

This clonotype was observed a handful of times. The chain links TRBV7-2 to TRBJ2-7, with D perhaps TRBD2 (7 bases). The germline V gene encodes CDR1 SGHTA and CDR2 FQGNSA. The CDR3 sequence is 13 residues long. V was clipped by 5 bases and J by 5 bases, with 13 bases between them. This CDR3 reads CASSRRGGNEQYF. In DNA form, the CDR3 reads TGTGCCAGCAGCCGGCGCGGGGGCAACGAGCAGTACTTC.